Listed below are T cell receptor beta chains from one sample, sequenced in a study of blood T cell repertoires in COVID-19. Sequencing used immunoSEQ multiplex PCR; TCRdb keeps in-frame clones, though not all of them. The table lists some 66,000 clones, approximately 90% of them singletons. The sample comprised peripheral blood. These TCRs come from a human donor with active COVID-19. The donor label of this sample is uncertain. The CDR3 runs from the conserved cysteine through the conserved F or W. The D gene is left open where the match is weak. Size is omitted from some rows. Given values are once, few, many or a class for expanded clones.

>TRBJ1-2|-|TRBV7-8|-
TGTGCCAGCAGCCACATTCGGGAGATTGAAGTACGGGGCTACACCTTC
CASSHIREIEVRGYTF
>TRBJ1-2|TRBD1|TRBV4-3|-
TGCGCCAGCAGCCAAGTCGGGGACAGGGGGTACTATGGCTACACCTTC
CASSQVGDRGYYGYTF
>TRBJ2-7|TRBD1|TRBV3-1/TRBV3-2|-
TGTGCCAGCAGCCACAGACAGGGGGACTCCTACGAGCAGTACTTC
CASSHRQGDSYEQYF
>TRBJ1-1|-|TRBV12-3/TRBV12-4|once
TGTGCCAGCACTTCTTGGCGGACTCGAGCTTTCTTT
CASTSWRTRAFF
>TRBJ2-7|-|TRBV6-8|-
TGTGCCAATCCCTCACAGGACCCCCACTACGAGCAGTACTTC
CANPSQDPHYEQYF
>TRBJ1-2|-|TRBV19|-
TGTGCCAGTAGTATGGGCAGGGTTGGTGGCTACACCTTC
CASSMGRVGGYTF
>TRBJ2-2|TRBD2|TRBV7-3|once
TGTGCCCCCGGGGGGGAAGTGACCGGGGAGCTGTTTTTT
CAPGGEVTGELFF
>TRBJ2-2|-|TRBV7-3|-
TGTGCCAGCAGCTTAAATAGGGAGGACACCGGGGAGCTGTTTTTT
CASSLNREDTGELFF
>TRBJ2-5|-|TRBV11-2|-
TGTGCCAGCAGCCCCAGTCCCTACCAAGAGACCCAGTACTTC
CASSPSPYQETQYF
>TRBJ2-7|TRBD2|TRBV6-5|-
TGTGCGAGTAGAGGGAGGGCTCCTACCTACGAGCAGTACTTC
CASRGRAPTYEQYF
>TRBJ2-5|-|TRBV7-2|-
TGTGCCAGCAGTCCAACTCCCGGCGGGACCCAGTACTTC
CASSPTPGGTQYF
>TRBJ2-7|TRBD2|TRBV18|-
TGTGCCAGCTCACCCCCGGGACTAGCTATGTACGAGCAGTACTTC
CASSPPGLAMYEQYF
>TRBJ2-4|TRBD2|TRBV2|-
TGTGCCAGCAGTGGACTAGCGGGGGGGATTTCCATTCAGTACTTC
CASSGLAGGISIQYF
>TRBJ1-3|-|TRBV19|-
TGTGCCAGTAGTATTTTGATTCTTAAAACCGCCGGGACAACTGGAAACACCATATATTTT
CASSILILKTAGTTGNTIYF
>TRBJ2-1|TRBD2|TRBV13|once
TGTGCCAGCAGCCCTATAGCGGGAGACTCCTACAATGAGCAGTTCTTC
CASSPIAGDSYNEQFF
>TRBJ2-4|TRBD2|TRBV5-1|-
TGCGCCAGCAGCCGAGCTGCGGGGGACATTCAGTACTTC
CASSRAAGDIQYF
>TRBJ1-1|TRBD1|TRBV4-1|-
TGCGCCAGCAGCCAGATACAGGGGACGGGCACTGAAGCTTTCTTT
CASSQIQGTGTEAFF
>TRBJ2-2|-|TRBV15|-
TGTGCCACCCTTTCACCGGCTCAGGGGCCGGGGGAGCTGTTTTTT
CATLSPAQGPGELFF
>TRBJ2-1|-|TRBV5-4|once
TGTGCCAGCAGCTTTGGGGGGAGCTCCTACAATGAGCAGTTCTTC
CASSFGGSSYNEQFF
>TRBJ2-5|-|TRBV6-6|-
TGTGCCAGCAGTTCCGGAGAAGAGACCCAGTACTTC
CASSSGEETQYF
>TRBJ1-2|TRBD1|TRBV11-3|-
TGTGCCAGCAACTTAGGGGTAAGGACAGGGGATGGCTACACCTTC
CASNLGVRTGDGYTF
>TRBJ2-7|-|TRBV5-1|few
TGCGCCAGCAGCTGGGACAAGGCCTACGAGCAGTACTTC
CASSWDKAYEQYF
>TRBJ2-2|-|TRBV7-2|-
TGTGCCAGCATGGTCGGCAGGGTGACCGGGGAGCTGTTTTTT
CASMVGRVTGELFF
>TRBJ2-7|-|TRBV9|-
TGTGCCAGCAGCGTAGGTACAGCGGTATCCTACGAGCAGTACTTC
CASSVGTAVSYEQYF
>TRBJ1-6|TRBD1|TRBV5-6|-
TGTGCCAGCAGTTTCCGGACAGGAAAAAAATCACCCCTCCACTTT
CASSFRTGKKSPLHF
>TRBJ1-1|-|TRBV28|once
TGTGCCAGCAGCCCCCTAGGAGAGAACACTGAAGCTTTCTTT
CASSPLGENTEAFF
>TRBJ2-1|TRBD2|TRBV19|-
TGTGCCAGTTGTAGCGGGGGGGTCCTCTACAATGAGCAGTTCTTC
CASCSGGVLYNEQFF
>TRBJ2-1|-|TRBV18|once
TGTGCCAGCTCTGAGGGCGGTGAGCAGTTCTTC
CASSEGGEQFF
>TRBJ2-1|-|TRBV9|-
TGTGCCAGCAGGGGGACTCAACCCTACAATGAGCAGTTCTTC
CASRGTQPYNEQFF
>TRBJ1-2|-|TRBV27|-
TGTGCCAGCAGTGCCGGGACTCCCTATGGCTACACCTTC
CASSAGTPYGYTF
>TRBJ2-1|TRBD2|TRBV13|once
TGTGCCAGCAGCAACGTGAAGGATTTTTGGACTAGCGGAGCCTACAATGAGCAGTTCTTC
CASSNVKDFWTSGAYNEQFF
>TRBJ2-6|TRBD2|TRBV5-4|once
TGTGCCAGCAGCCTAGCGGATCTCTCTGGGGCCAACGTCCTGACTTTC
CASSLADLSGANVLTF
>TRBJ2-6|-|TRBV4-3|-
TGCGCCAGCAGCCAGTACAGGGCTGGCGGGGCCAACGTCCTGACTTTC
CASSQYRAGGANVLTF
>TRBJ1-1|-|TRBV27|-
TGTGCCAGCATTCAGGGCGGGGGCCTGAACACTGAAGCTTTCTTT
CASIQGGGLNTEAFF
>TRBJ1-2|TRBD1|TRBV29-1|-
TGCAGCGTTGCGGACAGGGCCCTCACCTATGGCTACACCTTC
CSVADRALTYGYTF
>TRBJ1-3|TRBD1|TRBV24-1|few
TGTGCCACCAGTGATCCGACAGGGCCCTCTGGAAACACCATATATTTT
CATSDPTGPSGNTIYF
>TRBJ2-5|-|TRBV7-9|-
TGTGCCAGCAGCTTACAGGGCCAGATCCAAGAGACCCAGTACTTC
CASSLQGQIQETQYF
>TRBJ2-1|-|TRBV5-8|-
TGTGCCAGCAGCTTGGTCCCCCCGACAGTCTACAATGAGCAGTTCTTC
CASSLVPPTVYNEQFF
>TRBJ1-2|-|TRBV7-8|-
TGTGCCAGCAGCCCGGCGGGAGATTATGGCTACACCTTC
CASSPAGDYGYTF